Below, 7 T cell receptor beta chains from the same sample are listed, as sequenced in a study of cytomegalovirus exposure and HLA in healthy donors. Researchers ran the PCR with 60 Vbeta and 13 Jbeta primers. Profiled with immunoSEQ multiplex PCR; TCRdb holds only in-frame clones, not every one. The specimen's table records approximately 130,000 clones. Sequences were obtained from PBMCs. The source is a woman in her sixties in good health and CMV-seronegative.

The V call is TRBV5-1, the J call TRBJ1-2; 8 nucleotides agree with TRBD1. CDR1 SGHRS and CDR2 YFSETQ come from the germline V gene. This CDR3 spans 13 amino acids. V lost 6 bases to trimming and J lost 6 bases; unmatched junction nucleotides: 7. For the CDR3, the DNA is TGCGCCAGCACCTGGGCAGGGGGCCATGGCTACACCTTC. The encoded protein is CASTWAGGHGYTF.

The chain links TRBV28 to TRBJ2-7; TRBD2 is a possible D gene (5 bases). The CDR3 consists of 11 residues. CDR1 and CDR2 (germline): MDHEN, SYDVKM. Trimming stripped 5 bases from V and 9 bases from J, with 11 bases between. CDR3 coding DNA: TGTGCCAGCAGTCGGGCGAGCGGGCAGTACTTC. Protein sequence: CASSRASGQYF.

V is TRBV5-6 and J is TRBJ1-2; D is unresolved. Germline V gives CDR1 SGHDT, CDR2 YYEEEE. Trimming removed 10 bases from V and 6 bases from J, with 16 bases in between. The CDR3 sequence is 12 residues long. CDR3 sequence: CAAGSGINGYTF. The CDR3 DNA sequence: TGTGCCGCTGGGAGTGGGATTAATGGCTACACCTTC.

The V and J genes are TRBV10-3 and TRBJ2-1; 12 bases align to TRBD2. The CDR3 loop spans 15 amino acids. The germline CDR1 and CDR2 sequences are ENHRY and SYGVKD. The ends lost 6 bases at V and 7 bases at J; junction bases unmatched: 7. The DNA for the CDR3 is TGTGCCATCAGCGTCACTAGCGGGGGGCCAAATGAGCAGTTCTTC. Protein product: CAISVTSGGPNEQFF.

CDR3 loop: CASSYDRGQPQHF. DNA for the CDR3: TGTGCCAGCAGTTACGACAGGGGTCAGCCCCAGCATTTT. V usage is TRBV6-5 and J usage is TRBJ1-5; 8 bases line up with TRBD1. The V gene end was trimmed by 2 bases and the J gene end by 6 bases; junction bases not matched to a gene: 0. In germline, CDR1 is MNHEY, CDR2 SVGAGI. CDR3 length: 13 residues.

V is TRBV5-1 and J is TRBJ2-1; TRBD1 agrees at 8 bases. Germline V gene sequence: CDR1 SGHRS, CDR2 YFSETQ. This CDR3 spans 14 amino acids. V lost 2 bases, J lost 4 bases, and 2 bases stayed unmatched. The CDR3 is CASSFGTGYNEQFF. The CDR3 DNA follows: TGCGCCAGCAGCTTCGGGACAGGTTACAATGAGCAGTTCTTC.

The CDR3, as DNA: TGTGCCAGCAGTCCCGGGACACCCAACTATGGCTACACCTTC. Its protein is CASSPGTPNYGYTF. V usage is TRBV28 and J usage is TRBJ1-2; D possibly corresponds to TRBD1 (6 bases). This CDR3 comprises 14 residues. With 5 bases removed from V and 2 bases from J, the gap between germline ends came to 12 bases. The germline V gene encodes CDR1 MDHEN and CDR2 SYDVKM.